A single TCR beta chain is shown here with its context. V lost 0 bases to trimming and J lost 4 bases, with 7 bases between them. The germline CDR1 and CDR2 sequences are SEHNR and FQNEAQ (reference sequence). This CDR3 is 14 amino acids long. Sequencing was performed with immunoSEQ multiplex PCR; in TCRdb, only in-frame clones are kept and a portion is missing. The table lists tens of thousands of clones, 81% of them singletons, with 20% to 25% in the top ten. These data belong to a study of blood T cell repertoires in COVID-19. The J gene is TRBJ2-1, the V gene TRBV7-9, with D possibly matching TRBD2 (6 bases). The receptor's source is a woman between 70 and 85 years old with acute or convalescent COVID-19. The sequencing input was peripheral blood. In DNA, the CDR3 is TGTGCCAGCAGCTTAGCAGCGGGTTACAATGAGCAGTTCTTC. Residues: CASSLAAGYNEQFF.